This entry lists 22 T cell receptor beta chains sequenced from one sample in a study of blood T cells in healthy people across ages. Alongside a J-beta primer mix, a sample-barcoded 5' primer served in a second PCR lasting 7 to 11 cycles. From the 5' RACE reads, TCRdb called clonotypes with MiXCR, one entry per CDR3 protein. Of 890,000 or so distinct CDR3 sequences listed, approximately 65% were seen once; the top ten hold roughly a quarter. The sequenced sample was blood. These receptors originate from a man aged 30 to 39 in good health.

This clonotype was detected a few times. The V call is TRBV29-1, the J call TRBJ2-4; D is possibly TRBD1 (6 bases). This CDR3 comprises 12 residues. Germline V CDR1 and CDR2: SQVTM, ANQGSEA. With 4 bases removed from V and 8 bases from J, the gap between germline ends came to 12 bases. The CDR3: CSVGQDGDIQYF. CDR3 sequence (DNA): TGCAGCGTTGGACAGGATGGGGACATTCAGTACTTC. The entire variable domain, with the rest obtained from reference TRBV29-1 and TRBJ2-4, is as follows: SAVISQKPSRDICQRGTSLTIQCQVDSQVTMMFWYRQQPGQSLTLIATANQGSEATYESGFVIDKFPISRPNLTFSTLTVSNMSPEDSSIYLCSVGQDGDIQYFGAGTRLSVL.

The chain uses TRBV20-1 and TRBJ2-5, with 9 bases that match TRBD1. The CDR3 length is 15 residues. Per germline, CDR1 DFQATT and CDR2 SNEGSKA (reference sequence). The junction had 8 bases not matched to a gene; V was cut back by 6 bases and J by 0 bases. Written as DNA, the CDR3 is TGCAGTGCAGTGGGTGACAGGGGGGACCAAGAGACCCAGTACTTC. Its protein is CSAVGDRGDQETQYF.

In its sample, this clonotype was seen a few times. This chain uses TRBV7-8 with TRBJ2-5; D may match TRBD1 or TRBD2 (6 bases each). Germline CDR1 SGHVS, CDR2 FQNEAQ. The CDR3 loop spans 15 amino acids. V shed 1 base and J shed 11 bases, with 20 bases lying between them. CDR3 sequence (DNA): TGTGCCAGCAGCTTAGATCTCGGGGGCCGTTTTGGGCAGTACTTC. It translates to CASSLDLGGRFGQYF.

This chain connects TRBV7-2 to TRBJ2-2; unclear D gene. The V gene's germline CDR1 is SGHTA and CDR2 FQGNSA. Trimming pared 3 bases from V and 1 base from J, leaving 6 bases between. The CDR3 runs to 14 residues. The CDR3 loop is CASSFNRNTGELFF. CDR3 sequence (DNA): TGTGCCAGCAGCTTTAACAGGAACACCGGGGAGCTGTTTTTT.

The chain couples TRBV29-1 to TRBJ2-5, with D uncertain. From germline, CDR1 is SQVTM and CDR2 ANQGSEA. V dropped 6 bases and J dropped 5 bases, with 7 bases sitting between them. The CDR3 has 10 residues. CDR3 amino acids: CSVMVETQYF. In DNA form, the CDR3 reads TGCAGCGTAATGGTGGAGACCCAGTACTTC.

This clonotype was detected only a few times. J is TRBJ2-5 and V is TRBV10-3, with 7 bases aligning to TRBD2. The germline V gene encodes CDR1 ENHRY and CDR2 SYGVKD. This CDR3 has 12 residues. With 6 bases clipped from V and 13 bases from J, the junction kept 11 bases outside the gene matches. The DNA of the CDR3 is TGTGCCATCAGGGAAGACGCCGGGACTACGTACTTC. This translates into CAIREDAGTTYF.

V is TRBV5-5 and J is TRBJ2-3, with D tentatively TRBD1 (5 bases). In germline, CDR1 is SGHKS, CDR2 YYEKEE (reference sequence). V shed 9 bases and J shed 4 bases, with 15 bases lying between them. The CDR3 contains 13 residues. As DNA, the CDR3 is TGTGCCACCGATACAGGAGACTCAGATACGCAGTATTTT. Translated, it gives CATDTGDSDTQYF.

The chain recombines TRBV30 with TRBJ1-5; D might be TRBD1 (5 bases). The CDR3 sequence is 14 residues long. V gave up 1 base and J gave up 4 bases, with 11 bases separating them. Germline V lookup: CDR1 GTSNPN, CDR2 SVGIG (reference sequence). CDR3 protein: CAWSGGGGNQPQHF. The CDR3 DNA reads TGTGCCTGGAGTGGTGGGGGGGGAAATCAGCCCCAGCATTTT.

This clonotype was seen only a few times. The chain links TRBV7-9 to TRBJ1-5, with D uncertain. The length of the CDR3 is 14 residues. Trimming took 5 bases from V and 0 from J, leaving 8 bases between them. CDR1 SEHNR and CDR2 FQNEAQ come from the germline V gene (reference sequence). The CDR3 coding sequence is TGTGCCAGCAGCGACGGGTATAGCAATCAGCCCCAGCATTTT. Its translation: CASSDGYSNQPQHF.

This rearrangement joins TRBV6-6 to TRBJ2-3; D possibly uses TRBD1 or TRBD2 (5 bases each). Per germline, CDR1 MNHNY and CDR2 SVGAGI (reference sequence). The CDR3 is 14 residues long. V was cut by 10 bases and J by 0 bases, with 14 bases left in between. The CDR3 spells CATTGTYSTDTQYF. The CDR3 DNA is TGTGCCACAACCGGGACCTATAGCACAGATACGCAGTATTTT.

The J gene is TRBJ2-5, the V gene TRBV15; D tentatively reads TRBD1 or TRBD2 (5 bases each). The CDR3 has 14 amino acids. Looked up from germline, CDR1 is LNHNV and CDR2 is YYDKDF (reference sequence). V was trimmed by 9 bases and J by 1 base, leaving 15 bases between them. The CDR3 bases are TGTGCCACAACTACTCCGGGACCCCAAGAGACCCAGTACTTC. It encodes CATTTPGPQETQYF.

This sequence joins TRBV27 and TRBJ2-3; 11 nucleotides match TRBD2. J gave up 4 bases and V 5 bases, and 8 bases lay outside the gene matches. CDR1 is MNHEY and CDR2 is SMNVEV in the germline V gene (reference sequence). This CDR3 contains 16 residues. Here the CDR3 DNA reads TGTGCCAGCAGTCTATTAGCGGGGGGGCTGTCAGATACGCAGTATTTT. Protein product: CASSLLAGGLSDTQYF.

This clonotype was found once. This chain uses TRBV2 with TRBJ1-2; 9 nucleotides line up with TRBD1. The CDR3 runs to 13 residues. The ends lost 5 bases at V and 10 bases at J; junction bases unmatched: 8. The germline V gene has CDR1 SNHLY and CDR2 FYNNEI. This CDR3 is CASSQDRGSVYTF. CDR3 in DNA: TGTGCCAGCAGTCAGGACAGGGGCTCCGTCTACACCTTC.

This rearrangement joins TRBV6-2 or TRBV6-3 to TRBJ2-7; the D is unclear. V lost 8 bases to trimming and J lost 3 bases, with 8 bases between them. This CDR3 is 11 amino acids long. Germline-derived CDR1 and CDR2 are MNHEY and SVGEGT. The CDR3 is CASANGYEQYF. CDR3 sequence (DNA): TGTGCCAGCGCTAACGGCTACGAGCAGTACTTC.

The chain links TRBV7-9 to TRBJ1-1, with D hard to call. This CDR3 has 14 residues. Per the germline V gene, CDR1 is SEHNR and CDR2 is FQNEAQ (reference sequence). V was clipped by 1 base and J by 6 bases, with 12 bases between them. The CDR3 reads CASSLDPRGAEAFF. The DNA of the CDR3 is TGTGCCAGCAGCTTAGACCCCCGCGGAGCTGAAGCTTTCTTT.

Here the CDR3 reads CASSLTGRARVAYGYTF. CDR3 nucleotide sequence: TGTGCCAGCAGCTTGACCGGGAGGGCCCGGGTCGCCTATGGCTACACCTTC. The chain employs TRBV5-5 and TRBJ1-2, with D hard to call. V was clipped by 1 base and J by 4 bases, with 20 bases between them. CDR3 size: 17 residues. Germline lookup yields CDR1 SGHKS and CDR2 YYEKEE (reference sequence).

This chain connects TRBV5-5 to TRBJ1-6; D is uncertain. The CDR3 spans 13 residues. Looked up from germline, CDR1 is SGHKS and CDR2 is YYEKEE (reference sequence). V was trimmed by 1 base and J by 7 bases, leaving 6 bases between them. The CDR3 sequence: CASSLYGNSPLHF. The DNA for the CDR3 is TGTGCCAGCAGCTTGTACGGGAATTCACCCCTCCACTTT. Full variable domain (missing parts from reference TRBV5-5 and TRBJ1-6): DAGVTQSPTHLIKTRGQQVTLRCSPISGHKSVSWYQQVLGQGPQFIFQYYEKEERGRGNFPDRFSARQFPNYSSELNVNALLLGDSALYLCASSLYGNSPLHFGNGTRLTVT.

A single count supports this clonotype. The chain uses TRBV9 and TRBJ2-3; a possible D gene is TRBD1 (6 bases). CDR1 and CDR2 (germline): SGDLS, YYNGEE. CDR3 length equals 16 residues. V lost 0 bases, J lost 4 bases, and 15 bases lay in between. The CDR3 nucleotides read TGTGCCAGCAGCGTAGTATCAGGGGAGACCGCAGATACGCAGTATTTT. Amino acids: CASSVVSGETADTQYF.

The CDR3 bases are TGTGCCAGCAGCTTAGCTGTGGCCCCCAGGGAGCTGTTTTTT. This codes for CASSLAVAPRELFF. The V and J genes are TRBV7-2 and TRBJ2-2; D remains unclear. V was cut by 0 bases and J by 9 bases, with 11 bases left in between. Germline V gene lookup returns CDR1 SGHTA and CDR2 FQGNSA. The CDR3 consists of 14 residues.

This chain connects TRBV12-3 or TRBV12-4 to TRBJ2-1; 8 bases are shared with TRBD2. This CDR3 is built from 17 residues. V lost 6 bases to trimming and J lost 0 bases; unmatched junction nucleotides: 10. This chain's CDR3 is CASSPGAGGGSYNEQFF. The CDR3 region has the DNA TGTGCCAGCAGCCCGGGGGCGGGGGGAGGCTCCTACAATGAGCAGTTCTTC.

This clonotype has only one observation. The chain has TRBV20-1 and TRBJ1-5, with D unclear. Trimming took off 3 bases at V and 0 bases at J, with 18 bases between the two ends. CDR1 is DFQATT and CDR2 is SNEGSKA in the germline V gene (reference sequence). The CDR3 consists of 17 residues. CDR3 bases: TGCAGTGCTAGCCTACCTCCCGGGATTTCTAGCAATCAGCCCCAGCATTTT. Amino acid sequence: CSASLPPGISSNQPQHF.

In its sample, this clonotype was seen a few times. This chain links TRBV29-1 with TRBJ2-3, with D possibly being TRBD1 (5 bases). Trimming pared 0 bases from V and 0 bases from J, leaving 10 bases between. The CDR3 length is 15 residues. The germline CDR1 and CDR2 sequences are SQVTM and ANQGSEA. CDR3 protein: CSVEDLAGSTDTQYF. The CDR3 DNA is TGCAGCGTTGAAGATCTGGCAGGGAGCACAGATACGCAGTATTTT.